These 29 T cell receptor beta chains were sequenced from one sample in a study of blood T cells in healthy people across ages. The use of a sample-barcoded 5' primer and a J-beta primer mix characterized a second PCR of about 6 to 11 cycles. TCRdb used MiXCR to reprocess the 5' RACE reads, holding one entry per CDR3 protein. This sample yields hundreds of thousands of distinct CDR3 sequences, of which just over 55% are seen a single time; approximately 24% belongs to the top ten. Source material: blood. These TCRs come from a man aged 35 to 55 in good health.

This clonotype was detected many times. The chain combines TRBV5-1 with TRBJ2-3; 7 bases map to TRBD1. V lost 4 bases, J lost 2 bases, and 7 bases stayed unmatched. CDR3 length: 15 residues. The germline gives CDR1 SGHRS, CDR2 YFSETQ. This CDR3 reads CASSRDRVDTDTQYF. CDR3 sequence (DNA): TGCGCCAGCAGCCGTGACAGGGTAGACACAGATACGCAGTATTTT.

The chain carries TRBV25-1 and TRBJ2-3; no clear D gene. The V end was cut by 5 bases, the J end by 0 bases, with 18 bases between. CDR1 is MGHDK, CDR2 SYGVNS, per germline. The CDR3 totals 17 residues. The CDR3 coding sequence is TGTGCCAGCAGTTGGGGTTTCGGGCGGAGTAGCACAGATACGCAGTATTTT. It translates to CASSWGFGRSSTDTQYF.

The chain uses TRBV29-1 and TRBJ1-2; no firm D call. CDR1 and CDR2 from the germline V gene are SQVTM and ANQGSEA. This CDR3 comprises 13 residues. Trimming took off 4 bases at V and 7 bases at J, with 16 bases between the two ends. The CDR3, as DNA: TGCAGCGTTGGGGCGGACGTCTTCCCTGGCTACACCTTC. Its protein is CSVGADVFPGYTF.

The chain combines TRBV25-1 with TRBJ2-3, with TRBD1 matching over 9 bases. The CDR3 is made up of 16 amino acids. V lost 3 bases to trimming and J lost 3 bases; unmatched junction nucleotides: 7. In germline, CDR1 is MGHDK, CDR2 SYGVNS. CDR3 residues: CASSDTGGVGTDTQYF. Written as DNA, the CDR3 is TGTGCCAGCAGTGATACAGGGGGCGTTGGTACAGATACGCAGTATTTT.

This rearrangement joins TRBV29-1 to TRBJ2-1, with 10 bases that match TRBD1. J gave up 4 bases and V 6 bases, and 3 bases lay outside the gene matches. The V gene's germline CDR1 is SQVTM and CDR2 ANQGSEA. The CDR3 runs 13 residues. The CDR3 sequence: CSVGTGAYNEQFF. The CDR3 DNA sequence: TGCAGCGTAGGGACAGGGGCATACAATGAGCAGTTCTTC.

The chain recombines TRBV13 with TRBJ1-1; no clear D gene. The germline V and J ends were trimmed by 4 bases and 1 base, with 7 bases remaining between them. This CDR3 is 13 amino acids long. From germline, CDR1 is PRHDT and CDR2 FYEKMQ (reference sequence). The CDR3, as DNA: TGTGCCAGCAGCTCCACAAGGAACACTGAAGCTTTCTTT. The encoded protein is CASSSTRNTEAFF.

The CDR3 nucleotides are TGTGCCAGCAGTGCCCAGGGACTTATCACAGATACGCAGTATTTT. Residues: CASSAQGLITDTQYF. The chain carries TRBV25-1 and TRBJ2-3, with D perhaps matching TRBD2 (6 bases). From germline, CDR1 is MGHDK and CDR2 SYGVNS. The CDR3 runs 15 residues. V lost 4 bases and J lost 2, with 13 bases in between.

The chain recombines TRBV29-1 with TRBJ1-1; 9 bases map to TRBD1. V was clipped by 7 bases and J by 5 bases; unmatched bases: 11. The CDR3 extends over 14 amino acids. The germline V gene encodes CDR1 SQVTM and CDR2 ANQGSEA. The CDR3 here is CSASLQGARTEAFF. DNA for the CDR3: TGCAGCGCCTCGTTACAGGGGGCGCGGACTGAAGCTTTCTTT.

CDR3 loop: CAIREDSSYEQYF. In nucleotides, the CDR3 is TGCGCCATCCGGGAGGACTCTTCCTACGAGCAGTACTTC. The chain carries TRBV10-2 and TRBJ2-7; TRBD2 matches at 7 bases. CDR1 and CDR2 from the germline V gene are WSHSY and SAAADI. This CDR3 has 13 residues. V gave up 10 bases and J gave up 1 base; unmatched junction bases: 7.

A remark on this clonotype: A read error may explain this, as a much larger clone is one base away. The chain recombines TRBV10-3 with TRBJ1-2; D is possibly TRBD1 (6 bases). Germline V gene data show CDR1 as ENHRY and CDR2 as SYGVKD. This CDR3 comprises 13 residues. Trimming took off 4 bases at V and 5 bases at J, with 11 bases between the two ends. The CDR3 sequence is CAISVGGAYGYTF. Written as DNA, the CDR3 is TGTGCCATCAGTGTAGGGGGGGCTTATGGCTACACCTTC.

V gene TRBV3-1 combines with J gene TRBJ2-3, with D possibly TRBD2 on 6 matching bases. Trimming left V 4 bases short and J 5 bases short, with 13 bases between. Germline V lookup: CDR1 LGHDT, CDR2 YNNKEL (reference sequence). The CDR3 has 14 amino acids. This CDR3 is CASSPRLVVDTQYF. CDR3 in DNA: TGTGCCAGCAGCCCCCGACTAGTGGTAGATACGCAGTATTTT.

The rearrangement uses TRBV6-2 or TRBV6-3 and TRBJ2-5; D call uncertain. This CDR3 is built from 14 residues. The V end was cut by 6 bases, the J end by 5 bases, with 16 bases between. Germline V gene data show CDR1 as MNHEY and CDR2 as SVGEGT. CDR3 region: CASSRLRSGETQYF. The DNA of the CDR3 is TGTGCCAGCAGCCGCCTGCGATCCGGGGAGACCCAGTACTTC.

V gene TRBV6-1 combines with J gene TRBJ1-1; D is unresolved. Germline loops: CDR1 MNHNS, CDR2 SASEGT. V was shortened by 2 bases and J by 7 bases, with 11 bases between the two germline ends. The CDR3 extends over 13 amino acids. The CDR3 nucleotides read TGTGCCAGCAGTGAAACTCGCAGTGGTGAAGCTTTCTTT. Translation gives CASSETRSGEAFF.

This clonotype came up a few times. J is TRBJ2-3 and V is TRBV7-2, with 8 positions matching TRBD2. The CDR3 runs to 15 residues. In germline, CDR1 is SGHTA, CDR2 FQGNSA. Germline trimming cut 5 bases from V and 6 bases from J; bases unmatched to any gene: 10. The CDR3 protein is CASSPRGPGGDTQYF. The CDR3 DNA sequence: TGTGCCAGCAGCCCCCGGGGACCGGGGGGGGATACGCAGTATTTT.

This clonotype was picked up a small number of times. This rearrangement joins TRBV7-9 to TRBJ2-5, with unresolved D. Trimming cost V 5 bases and J 2 bases, with 9 bases left between them. The CDR3 totals 13 residues. Germline V gives CDR1 SEHNR, CDR2 FQNEAQ (reference sequence). The CDR3 region is CASSQTSQETQYF. CDR3 nucleotides: TGTGCCAGCAGCCAGACCTCGCAAGAGACCCAGTACTTC.

This clonotype occurred a few times. The chain has TRBV28 and TRBJ2-7; either TRBD1 or TRBD2 may supply D (6 bases each). The better agreement between TRBJ2-4 and the DNA end casts doubt on the J call. The CDR3 contains 16 residues. CDR1 is MDHEN and CDR2 is SYDVKM in the germline V gene. The CDR3 spells CASRRRETGSKNIQYF. CDR3 bases: TGTGCCAGCAGGCGGAGGGAAACAGGGTCCAAAAACATTCAGTACTTC.

V gene TRBV5-1 combines with J gene TRBJ2-3; a weak D match, TRBD1 (6 bases). The CDR3 has 15 amino acids. Trimming cost V 4 bases and J 2 bases, with 14 bases left between them. Germline-derived CDR1 and CDR2 are SGHRS and YFSETQ. CDR3 residues: CASSITGPVTDTQYF. As DNA, the CDR3 is TGCGCCAGCAGCATAACAGGGCCCGTCACAGATACGCAGTATTTT.

The genes are TRBV7-2 and TRBJ2-1; perhaps TRBD1 as D (7 bases). The last part of the DNA fits TRBJ2-7 better; the J call may be wrong. The CDR3 has 18 amino acids. Germline V gene lookup returns CDR1 SGHTA and CDR2 FQGNSA. CDR3 DNA sequence: TGTGCCAGCAGCTTCTCGCCTGTGGTAACAGGGGAGGTCAATGAGCAGTACTTC. Translating it yields CASSFSPVVTGEVNEQYF.

V is TRBV5-1 and J is TRBJ1-2, with D perhaps TRBD1 (6 bases). V was trimmed by 4 bases and J by 5 bases, leaving 18 bases between them. The CDR3 has 15 amino acids. Germline V gene lookup returns CDR1 SGHRS and CDR2 YFSETQ. CDR3 in amino acids: CASSPGDKLSYGYTF. The DNA of the CDR3 is TGCGCCAGCAGCCCGGGGGACAAGTTAAGTTATGGCTACACCTTC.

This clonotype was seen a single time. The chain employs TRBV28 and TRBJ1-5; tentatively, D is TRBD1 (6 bases). Between the trimmed V and J ends, which lost 6 bases and 7 bases, there was a span of 10 bases. In germline, CDR1 is MDHEN, CDR2 SYDVKM. The CDR3 runs 12 residues. The CDR3 is CASRGAGQPQHF. In DNA, the CDR3 is TGTGCCAGCAGGGGGGCAGGGCAGCCCCAGCATTTT. Using reference TRBV28 and TRBJ1-5 for the parts outside the CDR3, the full variable domain is DVKVTQSSRYLVKRTGEKVFLECVQDMDHENMFWYRQDPGLGLRLIYFSYDVKMKEKGDIPEGYSVSREKKERFSLILESASTNQTSMYLCASRGAGQPQHFGDGTRLSIL.

The V gene is TRBV7-2, the J gene TRBJ2-1; TRBD2 matches at 13 bases. CDR1 and CDR2 from the germline V gene are SGHTA and FQGNSA. CDR3 length: 15 residues. J lost 8 bases, V lost 5 bases, and 6 bases had no gene match. CDR3 sequence: CASSPGLAGVYEQFF. The DNA for the CDR3 is TGTGCCAGCAGCCCCGGACTAGCGGGAGTCTATGAGCAGTTCTTC.

The chain uses TRBV12-3 or TRBV12-4 and TRBJ2-3; no clear D gene. The CDR3 runs 17 residues. V was pared by 3 bases and J by 2 bases, with 18 bases between. The CDR3 is CASSFPSRSYNTDTQYF. The CDR3 DNA reads TGTGCCAGCAGTTTCCCTTCTAGATCCTACAACACAGATACGCAGTATTTT.

V is TRBV7-2 and J is TRBJ1-4; no reliable D call. V shed 3 bases and J shed 3 bases, with 5 bases lying between them. CDR3 length: 13 residues. CDR1 and CDR2 from the germline V gene are SGHTA and FQGNSA. CDR3 amino acids: CASSLGPNEKLFF. The CDR3 nucleotides are TGTGCCAGCAGCTTGGGTCCTAATGAAAAACTGTTTTTT. Looking up the rest from reference TRBV7-2 and TRBJ1-4 gives the full variable domain: GAGVSQSPSNKVTEKGKDVELRCDPISGHTALYWYRQSLGQGLEFLIYFQGNSAPDKSGLPSDRFSAERTGGSVSTLTIQRTQQEDSAVYLCASSLGPNEKLFFGSGTQLSVL.

This rearrangement joins TRBV5-1 to TRBJ2-1; TRBD2 agrees at 7 bases. This CDR3 has 17 residues. Looked up from germline, CDR1 is SGHRS and CDR2 is YFSETQ. J was trimmed by 5 bases and V by 3 bases; bases with no gene match: 14. The CDR3 sequence is CASSSTPPLARHNEQFF. The CDR3 DNA is TGCGCCAGCAGCTCCACTCCCCCACTAGCGAGGCACAATGAGCAGTTCTTC.

This chain uses TRBV6-5 with TRBJ1-5, with a tentative D call TRBD1 (5 bases). Germline V gene lookup returns CDR1 MNHEY and CDR2 SVGAGI. Trimming cost V 6 bases and J 2 bases, with 11 bases left between them. This CDR3 region has 14 residues. The CDR3 region is CASSHGTRNQPQHF. The CDR3 coding sequence is TGTGCCAGCAGCCACGGGACCCGCAATCAGCCCCAGCATTTT.

The V gene is TRBV5-8, the J gene TRBJ1-2; maybe TRBD1 (6 bases). CDR1 is SGHTS, CDR2 YDEGEE, per germline. The CDR3 loop spans 15 amino acids. V was cut by 8 bases and J by 8 bases, with 25 bases left in between. This CDR3 reads CASNPGTGTPRGYTF. CDR3 in DNA: TGTGCCAGTAATCCCGGTACAGGGACCCCTCGAGGCTACACCTTC. Drawing the rest from reference TRBV5-8 and TRBJ1-2, the complete variable domain is EAGVTQSPTHLIKTRGQQATLRCSPISGHTSVYWYQQALGLGLQFLLWYDEGEERNRGNFPPRFSGRQFPNYSSELNVNALELEDSALYLCASNPGTGTPRGYTFGSGTRLTVV.

This chain joins TRBV5-6 and TRBJ2-7; 10 nucleotides agree with TRBD2. The CDR3 runs 14 residues. Unmatched junction bases numbered 3, after V lost 2 bases and J lost 4 bases. In germline, CDR1 is SGHDT, CDR2 YYEEEE. The CDR3 reads CASSFLAGVYEQYF. CDR3 bases: TGTGCCAGCAGCTTCCTAGCGGGAGTTTACGAGCAGTACTTC.

This clonotype was observed a few times. The rearrangement links TRBV11-2 to TRBJ2-2; no clear D. CDR3 length: 13 residues. V gave up 5 bases and J gave up 6 bases, with 10 bases separating them. CDR1 SGHAT and CDR2 FQNNGV come from the germline V gene. The CDR3 bases are TGTGCCAGCAGCCGACAAGGACCCGGGGAGCTGTTTTTT. Amino acids: CASSRQGPGELFF.

This clonotype was counted between two and nine times. V is TRBV12-3 or TRBV12-4 and J is TRBJ2-7; TRBD1 matches 7 bases. Unmatched junction bases numbered 8, after V lost 6 bases and J lost 3 bases. The CDR3 contains 14 residues. CDR3: CASSPSGQSYEQYF. Here the CDR3 DNA reads TGTGCCAGCAGCCCGTCGGGACAGAGCTACGAGCAGTACTTC.